The entry that follows covers one TCR beta chain sequence. Its antigen is unknown. Germline lookup yields CDR1 SGHVS and CDR2 FQNEAQ. CDR3 length: 15 residues. Trimming removed 4 bases from V and 2 bases from J, with 14 bases in between. The sample originates from a study of cytomegalovirus exposure and HLA in healthy donors. Study at large: A prior analysis found roughly 110 million unique TCR beta sequences from roughly 180 million T cells.

Study results and caveats: The authors assumed roughly uniform sequencing depth across donors for presence/absence analyses.

Researchers ran the PCR with 60 Vbeta and 13 Jbeta primers. The method was immunoSEQ multiplex PCR; TCRdb's version includes in-frame clones alone and lacks a portion of them. The repertoire holds fewer than 200,000 clones, with approximately 67% as singletons. This receptor was identified in a young woman in good health and CMV-seropositive. This sequence joins TRBV7-8 and TRBJ1-1, with a tentative D call TRBD1 (5 bases). Sample: PBMCs. The CDR3 bases are TGTGCCAGCAGCTCCCTTCGGGGGAGAAACACTGAAGCTTTCTTT. Translated: CASSSLRGRNTEAFF.